This T cell receptor beta chain was found in a study of control samples from healthy donors and cancer patients. The CDR3 spans 18 residues. Germline CDR1 MNHEY, CDR2 SVGEGT. V gave up 0 bases and J gave up 7 bases; unmatched junction bases: 8. Data came from immunoSEQ multiplex PCR; TCRdb stores just in-frame clones and leaves some out. The repertoire holds under 450,000 clones, with over 75% as singletons. The V gene is TRBV6-2 or TRBV6-3, the J gene TRBJ2-1, with 14 bases identical to TRBD2. The sample consisted of PBMCs. The receptor's source is a man between 35 and 55 years old with head and neck cancer. The CDR3 sequence: CASSYSIGLAGGNNEQFF. For the CDR3, the DNA is TGTGCCAGCAGTTACTCGATCGGACTAGCGGGGGGAAATAATGAGCAGTTCTTC.